This T cell receptor beta chain was documented in a study of blood T cell repertoires in COVID-19. In the authors' methods: Reference gene primer amplification gave estimated nucleated cell counts. Profiling relied on immunoSEQ multiplex PCR, and the TCRdb table lists in-frame clones only, not all of them. That table supplies the V and J calls and clone size; D and trimming were determined from the DNA. Of approximately 300,000 clones listed, around 85% are singletons. The CDR3 is 14 residues long. V shed 3 bases and J 7 bases; nucleotides not matched to a gene: 4. CDR1 is SGHTA and CDR2 is FQGTGA in the germline V gene.

J is TRBJ2-1 and V is TRBV7-3, with TRBD2 matching 9 bases. The sequencing sample was made of peripheral blood. This TCR was sampled from a human donor with COVID-19, enrolled during active disease. The donor label of this sample is uncertain. CDR3: CASSLASGTNEQFF. The CDR3 DNA reads TGTGCCAGCAGCTTGGCTAGCGGGACTAATGAGCAGTTCTTC.